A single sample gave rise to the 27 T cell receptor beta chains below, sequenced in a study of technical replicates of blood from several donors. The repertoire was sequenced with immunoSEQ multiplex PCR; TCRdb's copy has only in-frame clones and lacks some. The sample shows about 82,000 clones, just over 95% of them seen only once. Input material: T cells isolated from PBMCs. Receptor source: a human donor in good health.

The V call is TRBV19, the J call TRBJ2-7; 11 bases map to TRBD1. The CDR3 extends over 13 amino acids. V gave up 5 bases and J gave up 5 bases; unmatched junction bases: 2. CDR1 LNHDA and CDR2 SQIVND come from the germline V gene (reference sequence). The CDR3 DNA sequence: TGTGCCAGTAGTCGGACAGGGGGCAACGAGCAGTACTTC. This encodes CASSRTGGNEQYF. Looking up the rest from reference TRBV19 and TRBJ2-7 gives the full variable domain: DGGITQSPKYLFRKEGQNVTLSCEQNLNHDAMYWYRQDPGQGLRLIYYSQIVNDFQKGDIAEGYSVSREKKESFPLTVTSAQKNPTAFYLCASSRTGGNEQYFGPGTRLTVT.

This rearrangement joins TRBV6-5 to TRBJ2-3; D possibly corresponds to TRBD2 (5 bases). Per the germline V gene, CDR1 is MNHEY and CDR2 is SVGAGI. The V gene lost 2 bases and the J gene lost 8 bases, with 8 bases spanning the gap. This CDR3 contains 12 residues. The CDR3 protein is CASSYEGITQYF. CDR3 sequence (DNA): TGTGCCAGCAGTTACGAGGGCATTACGCAGTATTTT.

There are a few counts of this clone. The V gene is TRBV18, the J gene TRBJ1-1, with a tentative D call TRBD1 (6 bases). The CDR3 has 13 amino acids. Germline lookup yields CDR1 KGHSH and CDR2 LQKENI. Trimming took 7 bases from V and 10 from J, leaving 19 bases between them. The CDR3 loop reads CASFEGGVVGAFF. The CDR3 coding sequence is TGTGCCAGCTTCGAAGGGGGAGTTGTTGGAGCTTTCTTT.

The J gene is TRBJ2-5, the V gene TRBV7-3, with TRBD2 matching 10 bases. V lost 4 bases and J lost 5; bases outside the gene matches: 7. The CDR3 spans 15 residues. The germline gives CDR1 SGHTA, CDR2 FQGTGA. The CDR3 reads CASSSVAGGGETQYF. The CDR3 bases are TGTGCCAGCAGCTCGGTAGCGGGAGGCGGGGAGACCCAGTACTTC.

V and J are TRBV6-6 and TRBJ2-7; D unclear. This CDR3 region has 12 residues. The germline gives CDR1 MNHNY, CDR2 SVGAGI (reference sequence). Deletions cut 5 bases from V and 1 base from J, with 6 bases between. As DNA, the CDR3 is TGTGCCAGCAGTGGCAATTCCTACGAGCAGTACTTC. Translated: CASSGNSYEQYF.

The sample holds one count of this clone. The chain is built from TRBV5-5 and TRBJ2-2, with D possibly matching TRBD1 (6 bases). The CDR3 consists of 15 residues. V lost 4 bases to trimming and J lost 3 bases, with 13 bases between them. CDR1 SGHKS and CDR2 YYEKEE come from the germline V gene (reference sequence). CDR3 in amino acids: CASSIQGSYTGELFF. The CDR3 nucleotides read TGTGCCAGCAGCATACAGGGCTCTTACACCGGGGAGCTGTTTTTT.

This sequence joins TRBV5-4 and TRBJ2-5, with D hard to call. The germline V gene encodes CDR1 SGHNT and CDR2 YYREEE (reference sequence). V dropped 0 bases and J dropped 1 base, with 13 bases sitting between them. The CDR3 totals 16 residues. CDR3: CASSLGPTGLQETQYF. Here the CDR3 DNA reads TGTGCCAGCAGCTTGGGTCCGACTGGCCTCCAAGAGACCCAGTACTTC.

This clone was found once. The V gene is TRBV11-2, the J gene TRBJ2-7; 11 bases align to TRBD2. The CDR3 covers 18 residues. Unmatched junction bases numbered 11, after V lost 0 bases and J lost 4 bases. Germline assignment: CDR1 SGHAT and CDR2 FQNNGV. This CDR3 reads CASSLEFALAGVGYEQYF. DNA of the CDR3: TGTGCCAGCAGCTTAGAGTTTGCACTAGCGGGAGTGGGTTACGAGCAGTACTTC. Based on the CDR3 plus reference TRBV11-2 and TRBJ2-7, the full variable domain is EAGVAQSPRYKIIEKRQSVAFWCNPISGHATLYWYQQILGQGPKLLIQFQNNGVVDDSQLPKDRFSAERLKGVDSTLKIQPAKLEDSAVYLCASSLEFALAGVGYEQYFGPGTRLTVT.

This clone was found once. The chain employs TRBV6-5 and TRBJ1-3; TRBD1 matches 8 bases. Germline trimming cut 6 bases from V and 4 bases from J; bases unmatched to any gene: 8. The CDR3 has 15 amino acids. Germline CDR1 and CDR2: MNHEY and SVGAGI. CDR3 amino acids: CASRLTGAGGNTIYF. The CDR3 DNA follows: TGTGCCAGCAGGCTGACAGGGGCGGGAGGAAACACCATATATTTT.

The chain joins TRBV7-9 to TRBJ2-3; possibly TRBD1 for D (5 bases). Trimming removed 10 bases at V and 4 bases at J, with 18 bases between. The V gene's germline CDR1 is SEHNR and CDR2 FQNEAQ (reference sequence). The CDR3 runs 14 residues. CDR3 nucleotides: TGTGCCACTCAGAGCTGGGCAGGGCCAGATACGCAGTATTTT. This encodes CATQSWAGPDTQYF. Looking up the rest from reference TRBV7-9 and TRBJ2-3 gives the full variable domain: DTGVSQNPRHKITKRGQNVTFRCDPISEHNRLYWYRQTLGQGPEFLTYFQNEAQLEKSRLLSDRFSAERPKGSFSTLEIQRTEQGDSAMYLCATQSWAGPDTQYFGPGTRLTVL.

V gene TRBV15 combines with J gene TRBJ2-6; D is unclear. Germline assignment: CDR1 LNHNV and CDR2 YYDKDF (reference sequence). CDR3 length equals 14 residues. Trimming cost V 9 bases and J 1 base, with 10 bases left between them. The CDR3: CATSVGSGANVLTF. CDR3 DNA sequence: TGTGCCACAAGCGTCGGGTCTGGGGCCAACGTCCTGACTTTC.

The CDR3 here is CASSLYAKQGGDQPQHF. The CDR3 DNA sequence: TGTGCCAGCAGCTTGTATGCGAAACAGGGGGGAGATCAGCCCCAGCATTTT. The chain combines TRBV5-6 with TRBJ1-5; 8 nucleotides agree with TRBD1. Trimming cost V 1 base and J 5 bases; bases outside gene matches: 11. The V gene's germline CDR1 is SGHDT and CDR2 YYEEEE. The CDR3 length is 17 residues.

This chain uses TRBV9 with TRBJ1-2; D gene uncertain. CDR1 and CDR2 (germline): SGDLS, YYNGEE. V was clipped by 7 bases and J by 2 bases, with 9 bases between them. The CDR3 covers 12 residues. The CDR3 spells CASLGPNYGYTF. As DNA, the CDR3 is TGTGCCAGCTTGGGCCCAAACTATGGCTACACCTTC.

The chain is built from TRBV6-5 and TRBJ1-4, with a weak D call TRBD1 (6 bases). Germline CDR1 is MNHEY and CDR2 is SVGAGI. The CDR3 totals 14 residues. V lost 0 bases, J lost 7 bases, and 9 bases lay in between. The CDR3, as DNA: TGTGCCAGCAGTTACTCGCCAGGGGTTGAAAAACTGTTTTTT. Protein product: CASSYSPGVEKLFF.

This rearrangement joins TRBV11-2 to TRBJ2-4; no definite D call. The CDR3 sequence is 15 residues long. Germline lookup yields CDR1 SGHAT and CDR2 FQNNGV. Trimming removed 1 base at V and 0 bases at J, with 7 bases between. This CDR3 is CASSLVRLAKNIQYF. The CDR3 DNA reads TGTGCCAGCAGCTTAGTGCGTCTAGCCAAAAACATTCAGTACTTC.

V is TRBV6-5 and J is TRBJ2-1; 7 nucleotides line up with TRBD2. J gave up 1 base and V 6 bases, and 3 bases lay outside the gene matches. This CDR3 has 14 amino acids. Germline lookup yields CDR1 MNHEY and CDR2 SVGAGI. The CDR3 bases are TGTGCCAGCAGAACTAGCGATTCCTACAATGAGCAGTTCTTC. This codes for CASRTSDSYNEQFF.

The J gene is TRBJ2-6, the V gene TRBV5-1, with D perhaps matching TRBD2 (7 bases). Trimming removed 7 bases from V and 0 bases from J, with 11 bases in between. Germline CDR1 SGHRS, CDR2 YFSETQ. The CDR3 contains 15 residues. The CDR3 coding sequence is TGCGCCAGCGAAAGGGGGGGCTCTGGGGCCAACGTCCTGACTTTC. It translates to CASERGGSGANVLTF.

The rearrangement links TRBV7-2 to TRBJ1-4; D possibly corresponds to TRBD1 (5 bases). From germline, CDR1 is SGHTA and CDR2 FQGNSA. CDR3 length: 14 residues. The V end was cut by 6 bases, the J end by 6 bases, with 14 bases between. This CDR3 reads CASSLGGEYEKLFF. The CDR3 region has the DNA TGTGCCAGCAGTCTAGGAGGGGAGTATGAAAAACTGTTTTTT.

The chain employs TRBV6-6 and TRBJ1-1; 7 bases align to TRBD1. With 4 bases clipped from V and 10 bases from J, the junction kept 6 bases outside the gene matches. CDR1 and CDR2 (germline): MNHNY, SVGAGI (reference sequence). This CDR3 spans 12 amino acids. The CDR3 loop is CASSSDRVTAFF. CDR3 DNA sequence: TGTGCCAGCAGTTCCGACAGGGTTACAGCTTTCTTT.

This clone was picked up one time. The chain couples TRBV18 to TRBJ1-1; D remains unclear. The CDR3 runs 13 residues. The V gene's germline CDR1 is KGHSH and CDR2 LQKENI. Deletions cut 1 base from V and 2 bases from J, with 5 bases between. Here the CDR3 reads CASSPLYNTEAFF. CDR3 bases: TGTGCCAGCTCACCACTTTATAACACTGAAGCTTTCTTT.

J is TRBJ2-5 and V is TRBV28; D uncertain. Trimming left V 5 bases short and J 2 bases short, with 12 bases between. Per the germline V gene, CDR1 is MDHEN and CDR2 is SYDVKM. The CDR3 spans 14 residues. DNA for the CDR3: TGTGCCAGCAGTGCCTTAATAGAGCAAGAGACCCAGTACTTC. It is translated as CASSALIEQETQYF.

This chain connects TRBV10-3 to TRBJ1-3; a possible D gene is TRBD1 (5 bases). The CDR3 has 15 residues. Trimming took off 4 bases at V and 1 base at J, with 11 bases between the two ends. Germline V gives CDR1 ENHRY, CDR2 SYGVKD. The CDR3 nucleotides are TGTGCCATCAGTGCGCAGGGTCCATCTGGAAACACCATATATTTT. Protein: CAISAQGPSGNTIYF.

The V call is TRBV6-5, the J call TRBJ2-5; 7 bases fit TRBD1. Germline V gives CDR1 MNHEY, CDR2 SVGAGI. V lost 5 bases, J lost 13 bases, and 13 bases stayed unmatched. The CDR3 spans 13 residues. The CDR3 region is CASSHRGPSDRYF. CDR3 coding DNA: TGTGCCAGCAGTCACAGGGGCCCCTCGGATCGGTACTTC.

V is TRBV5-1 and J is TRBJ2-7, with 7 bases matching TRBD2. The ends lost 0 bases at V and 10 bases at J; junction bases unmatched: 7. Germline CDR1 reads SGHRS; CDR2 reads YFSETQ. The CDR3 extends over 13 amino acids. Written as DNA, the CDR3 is TGCGCCAGCAGCTTGGGGGGAGGGGATTCCCAGTACTTC. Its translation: CASSLGGGDSQYF.

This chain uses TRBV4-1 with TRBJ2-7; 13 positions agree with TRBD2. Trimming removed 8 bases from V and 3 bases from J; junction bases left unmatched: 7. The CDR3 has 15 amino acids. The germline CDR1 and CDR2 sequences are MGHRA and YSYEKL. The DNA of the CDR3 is TGCGCCAGCTCGGGACTAGCGGGGCGAAACTACGAGCAGTACTTC. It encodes CASSGLAGRNYEQYF.

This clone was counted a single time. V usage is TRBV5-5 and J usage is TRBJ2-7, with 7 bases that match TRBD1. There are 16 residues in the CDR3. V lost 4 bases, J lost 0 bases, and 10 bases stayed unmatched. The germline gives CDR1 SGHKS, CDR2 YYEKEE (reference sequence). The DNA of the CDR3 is TGTGCCAGCAGCCTAGGGACAGACAGTAGCTCCTACGAGCAGTACTTC. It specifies CASSLGTDSSSYEQYF. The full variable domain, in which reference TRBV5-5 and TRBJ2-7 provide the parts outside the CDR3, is DAGVTQSPTHLIKTRGQQVTLRCSPISGHKSVSWYQQVLGQGPQFIFQYYEKEERGRGNFPDRFSARQFPNYSSELNVNALLLGDSALYLCASSLGTDSSSYEQYFGPGTRLTVT.

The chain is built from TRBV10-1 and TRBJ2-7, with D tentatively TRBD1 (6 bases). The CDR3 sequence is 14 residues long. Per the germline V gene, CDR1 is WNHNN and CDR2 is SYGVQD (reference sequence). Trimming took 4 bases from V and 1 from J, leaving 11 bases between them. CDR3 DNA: TGCGCCAGCAGTGGGGGGACATTGTCCTACGAGCAGTACTTC. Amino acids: CASSGGTLSYEQYF.